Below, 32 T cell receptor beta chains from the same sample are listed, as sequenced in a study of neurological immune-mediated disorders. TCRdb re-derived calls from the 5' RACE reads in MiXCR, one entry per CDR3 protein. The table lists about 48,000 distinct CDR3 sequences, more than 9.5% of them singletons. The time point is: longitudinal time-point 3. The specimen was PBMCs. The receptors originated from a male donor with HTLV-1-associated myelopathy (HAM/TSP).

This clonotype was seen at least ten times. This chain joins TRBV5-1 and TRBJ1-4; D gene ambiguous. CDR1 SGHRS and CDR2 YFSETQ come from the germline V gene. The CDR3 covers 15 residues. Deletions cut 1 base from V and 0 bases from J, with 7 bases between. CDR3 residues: CASSLTDSTNEKLFF. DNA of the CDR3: TGCGCCAGCAGCTTGACCGACTCAACTAATGAAAAACTGTTTTTT.

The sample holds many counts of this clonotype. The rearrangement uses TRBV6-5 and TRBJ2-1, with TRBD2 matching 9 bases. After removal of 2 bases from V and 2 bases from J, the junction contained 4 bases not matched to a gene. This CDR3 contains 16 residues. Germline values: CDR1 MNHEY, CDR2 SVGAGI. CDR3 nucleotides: TGTGCCAGCAGTTACGCCAGCGGGGGGCCCTACAATGAGCAGTTCTTC. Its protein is CASSYASGGPYNEQFF.

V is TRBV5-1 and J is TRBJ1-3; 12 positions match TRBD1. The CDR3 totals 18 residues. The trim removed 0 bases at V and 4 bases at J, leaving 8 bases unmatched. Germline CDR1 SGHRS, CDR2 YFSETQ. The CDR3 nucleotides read TGCGCCAGCAGCTTGGGGGACAGGGGGCCATTATCAGGAAACACCATATATTTT. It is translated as CASSLGDRGPLSGNTIYF.

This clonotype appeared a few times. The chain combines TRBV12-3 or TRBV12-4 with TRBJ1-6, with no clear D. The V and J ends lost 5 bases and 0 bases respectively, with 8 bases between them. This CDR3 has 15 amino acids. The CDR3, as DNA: TGTGCCAGCAGTACCGATAGCTCCTATAATTCACCCCTCCACTTT. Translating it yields CASSTDSSYNSPLHF.

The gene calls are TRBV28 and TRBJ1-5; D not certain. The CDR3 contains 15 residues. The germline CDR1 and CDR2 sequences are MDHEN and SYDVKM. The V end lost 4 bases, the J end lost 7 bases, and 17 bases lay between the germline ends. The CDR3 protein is CASSSPDRAIQPQHF. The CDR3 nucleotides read TGTGCCAGCAGTTCCCCGGACCGAGCCATCCAGCCCCAGCATTTT.

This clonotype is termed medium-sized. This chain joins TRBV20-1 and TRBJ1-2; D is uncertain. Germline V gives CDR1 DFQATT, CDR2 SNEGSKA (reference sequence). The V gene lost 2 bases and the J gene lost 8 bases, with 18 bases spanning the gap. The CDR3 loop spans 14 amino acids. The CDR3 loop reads CSARPPARADGYTF. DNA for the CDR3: TGCAGTGCTAGACCCCCGGCAAGAGCGGACGGCTACACCTTC.

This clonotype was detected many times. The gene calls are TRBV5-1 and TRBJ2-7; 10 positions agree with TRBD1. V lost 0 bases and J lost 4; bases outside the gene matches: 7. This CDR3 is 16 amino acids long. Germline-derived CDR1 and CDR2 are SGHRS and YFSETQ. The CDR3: CASSLGPGQGSYEQYF. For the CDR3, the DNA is TGCGCCAGCAGCTTGGGTCCGGGACAGGGGTCGTACGAGCAGTACTTC.

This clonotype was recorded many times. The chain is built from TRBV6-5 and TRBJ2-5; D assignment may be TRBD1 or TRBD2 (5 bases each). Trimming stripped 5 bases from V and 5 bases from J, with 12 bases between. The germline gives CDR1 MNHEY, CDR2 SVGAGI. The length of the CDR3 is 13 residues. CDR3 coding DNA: TGTGCCAGCAGTGAATGGGGGTACGAGACCCAGTACTTC. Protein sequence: CASSEWGYETQYF.

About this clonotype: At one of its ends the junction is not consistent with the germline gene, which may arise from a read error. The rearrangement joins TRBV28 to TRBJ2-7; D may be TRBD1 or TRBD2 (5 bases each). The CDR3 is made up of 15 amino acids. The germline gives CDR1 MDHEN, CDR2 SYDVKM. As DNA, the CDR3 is TGTGTCAGCAGGAAAACCGGGACGGCCTCCTACGAGCAGTACTTC. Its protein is CVSRKTGTASYEQYF. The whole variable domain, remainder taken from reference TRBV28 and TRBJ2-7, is DVKVTQSSRYLVKRTGEKVFLECVQDMDHENMFWYRQDPGLGLRLIYFSYDVKMKEKGDIPEGYSVSREKKERFSLILESASTNQTSMYLCVSRKTGTASYEQYFGPGTRLTVT.

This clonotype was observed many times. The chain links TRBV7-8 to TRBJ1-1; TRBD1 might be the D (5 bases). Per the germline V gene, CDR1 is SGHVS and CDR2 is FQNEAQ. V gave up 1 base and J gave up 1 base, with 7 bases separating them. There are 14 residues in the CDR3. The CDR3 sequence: CASSLEGRNTEAFF. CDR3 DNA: TGTGCCAGCAGCTTAGAGGGGCGGAACACTGAAGCTTTCTTT.

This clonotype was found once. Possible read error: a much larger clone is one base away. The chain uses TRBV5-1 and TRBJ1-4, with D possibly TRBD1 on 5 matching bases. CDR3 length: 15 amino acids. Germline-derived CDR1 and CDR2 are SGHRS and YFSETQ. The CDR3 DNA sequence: TGCGCCATCAGCTCAGGGCTGGGTCTGGGTGAAAAACTGTTTTTT. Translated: CAISSGLGLGEKLFF.

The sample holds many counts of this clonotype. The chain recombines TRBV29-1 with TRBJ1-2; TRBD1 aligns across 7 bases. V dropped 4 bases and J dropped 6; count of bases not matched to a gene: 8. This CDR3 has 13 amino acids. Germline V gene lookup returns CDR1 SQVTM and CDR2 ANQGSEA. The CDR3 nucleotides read TGCAGCGTTGGGACAGGTTTGGGGGATGGCTACACCTTC. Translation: CSVGTGLGDGYTF.

CDR3: CAISEPTRQVLSYEQYF. The CDR3 DNA reads TGTGCCATCAGTGAGCCGACTAGACAGGTTCTCTCCTACGAGCAGTACTTC. This sequence joins TRBV10-3 and TRBJ2-7; D may correspond to TRBD1 or TRBD2 (6 bases each). This CDR3 has 17 amino acids. Looked up from germline, CDR1 is ENHRY and CDR2 is SYGVKD. V was pared by 2 bases and J by 0 bases, with 17 bases between.

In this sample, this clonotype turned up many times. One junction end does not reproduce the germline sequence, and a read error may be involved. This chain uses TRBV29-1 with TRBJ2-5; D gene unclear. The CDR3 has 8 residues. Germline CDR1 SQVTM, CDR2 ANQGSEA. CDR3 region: CSLLFSNF. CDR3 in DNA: TGCAGCCTCCTATTTAGTAACTTC.

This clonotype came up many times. The DNA for the CDR3 is TGTGCCAGCAGTGGACCGATCTCTGGAAACACCATATATTTT. This translates into CASSGPISGNTIYF. The chain uses TRBV28 and TRBJ1-3; no clear D gene. Germline V CDR1 and CDR2: MDHEN, SYDVKM. This CDR3 comprises 14 residues. V lost 5 bases and J lost 0, with 8 bases in between.

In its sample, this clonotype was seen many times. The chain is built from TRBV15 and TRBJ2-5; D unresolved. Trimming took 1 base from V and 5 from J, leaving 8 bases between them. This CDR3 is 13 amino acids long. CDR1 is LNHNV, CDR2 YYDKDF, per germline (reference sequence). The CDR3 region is CATSRAPAETQYF. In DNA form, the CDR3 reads TGTGCCACCAGCAGAGCACCGGCGGAGACCCAGTACTTC.

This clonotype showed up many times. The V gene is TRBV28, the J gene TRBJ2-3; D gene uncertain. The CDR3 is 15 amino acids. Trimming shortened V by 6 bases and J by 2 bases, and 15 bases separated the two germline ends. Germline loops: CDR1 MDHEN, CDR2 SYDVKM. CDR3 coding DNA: TGTGCCAGCAGAAGTCCCCCTTTTAACACAGATACGCAGTATTTT. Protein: CASRSPPFNTDTQYF.

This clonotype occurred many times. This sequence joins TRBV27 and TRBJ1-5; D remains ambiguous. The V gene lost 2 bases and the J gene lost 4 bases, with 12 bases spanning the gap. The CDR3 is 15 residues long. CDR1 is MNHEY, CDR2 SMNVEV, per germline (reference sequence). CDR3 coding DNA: TGTGCCAGCAGTTTACAAGGGAGTAATAATCAGCCCCAGCATTTT. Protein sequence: CASSLQGSNNQPQHF.

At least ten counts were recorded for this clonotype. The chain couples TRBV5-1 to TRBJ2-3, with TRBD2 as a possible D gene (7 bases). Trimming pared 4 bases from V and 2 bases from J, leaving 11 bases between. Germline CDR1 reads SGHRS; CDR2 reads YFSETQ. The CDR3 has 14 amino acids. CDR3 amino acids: CASSPGGDTDTQYF. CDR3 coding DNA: TGCGCCAGCAGCCCGGGGGGCGACACAGATACGCAGTATTTT. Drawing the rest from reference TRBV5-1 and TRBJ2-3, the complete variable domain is KAGVTQTPRYLIKTRGQQVTLSCSPISGHRSVSWYQQTPGQGLQFLFEYFSETQRNKGNFPGRFSGRQFSNSRSEMNVSTLELGDSALYLCASSPGGDTDTQYFGPGTRLTVL.

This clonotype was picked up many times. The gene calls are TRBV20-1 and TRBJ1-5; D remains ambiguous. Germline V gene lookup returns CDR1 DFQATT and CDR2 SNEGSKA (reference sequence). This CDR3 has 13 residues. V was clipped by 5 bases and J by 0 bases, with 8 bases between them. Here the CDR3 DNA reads TGCAGTGCTTCGCCGGATAGCAATCAGCCCCAGCATTTT. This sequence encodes CSASPDSNQPQHF.

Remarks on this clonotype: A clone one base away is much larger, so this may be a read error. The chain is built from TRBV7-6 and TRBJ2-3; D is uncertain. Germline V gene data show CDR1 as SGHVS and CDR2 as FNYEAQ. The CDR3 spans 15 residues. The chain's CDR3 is CTSSLGQSYTDTQYF. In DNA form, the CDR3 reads TGTACCAGCAGCTTAGGGCAGAGCTACACAGATACGCAGTATTTT.

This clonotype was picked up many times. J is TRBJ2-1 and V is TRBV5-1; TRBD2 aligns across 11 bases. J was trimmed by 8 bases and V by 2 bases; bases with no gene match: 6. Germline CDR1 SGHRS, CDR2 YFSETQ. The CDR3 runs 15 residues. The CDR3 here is CASSLSSGGSYEQFF. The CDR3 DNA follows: TGCGCCAGCAGCTTATCTAGCGGGGGGTCGTATGAGCAGTTCTTC.

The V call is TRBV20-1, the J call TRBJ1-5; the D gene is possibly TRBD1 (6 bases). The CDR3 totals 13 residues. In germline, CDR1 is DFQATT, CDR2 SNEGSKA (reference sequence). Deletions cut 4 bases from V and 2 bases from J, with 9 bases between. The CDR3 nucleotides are TGCAGTGCTAAAGCAGGGGGCAATCAGCCCCAGCATTTT. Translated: CSAKAGGNQPQHF.

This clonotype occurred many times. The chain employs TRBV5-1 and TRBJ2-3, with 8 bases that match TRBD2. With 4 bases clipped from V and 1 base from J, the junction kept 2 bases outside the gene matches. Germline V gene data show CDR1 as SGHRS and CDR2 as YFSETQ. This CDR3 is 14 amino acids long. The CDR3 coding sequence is TGCGCCAGCAGCATACTAGCGGGCACAGATACGCAGTATTTT. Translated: CASSILAGTDTQYF.

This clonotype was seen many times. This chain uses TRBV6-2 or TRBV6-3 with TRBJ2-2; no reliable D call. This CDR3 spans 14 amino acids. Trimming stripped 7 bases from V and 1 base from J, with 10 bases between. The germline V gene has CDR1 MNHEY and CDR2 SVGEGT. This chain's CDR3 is CASTKYRNTGELFF. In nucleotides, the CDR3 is TGTGCCAGCACCAAGTACAGGAACACCGGGGAGCTGTTTTTT.

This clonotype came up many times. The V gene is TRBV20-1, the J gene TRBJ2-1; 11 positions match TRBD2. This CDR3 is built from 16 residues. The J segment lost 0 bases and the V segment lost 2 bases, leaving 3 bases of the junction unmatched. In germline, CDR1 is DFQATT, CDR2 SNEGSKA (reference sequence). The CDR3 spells CSARLAGGYSYNEQFF. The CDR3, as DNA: TGCAGTGCTAGACTAGCGGGGGGCTACTCCTACAATGAGCAGTTCTTC.

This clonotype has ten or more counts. The CDR3 loop is CASSPKQGLPDKSYEQYF. Here the CDR3 DNA reads TGTGCCAGCAGCCCAAAACAGGGACTACCGGATAAGTCCTACGAGCAGTACTTC. The V gene is TRBV11-3, the J gene TRBJ2-7; D is possibly TRBD2 (7 bases). V shed 5 bases and J shed 1 base, with 24 bases lying between them. This CDR3 is 18 amino acids long. Looked up from germline, CDR1 is SGHNT and CDR2 is YENEEA.

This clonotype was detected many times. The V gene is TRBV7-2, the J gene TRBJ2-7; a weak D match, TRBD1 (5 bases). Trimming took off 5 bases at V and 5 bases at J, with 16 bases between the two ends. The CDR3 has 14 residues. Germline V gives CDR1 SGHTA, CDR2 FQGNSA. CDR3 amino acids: CASSPGQAFNEQYF. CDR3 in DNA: TGTGCCAGCAGCCCCGGACAAGCGTTTAACGAGCAGTACTTC.

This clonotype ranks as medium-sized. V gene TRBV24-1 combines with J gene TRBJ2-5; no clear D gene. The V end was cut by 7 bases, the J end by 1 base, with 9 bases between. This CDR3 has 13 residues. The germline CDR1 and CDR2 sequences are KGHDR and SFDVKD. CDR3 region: CATRDGIQETQYF. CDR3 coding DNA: TGTGCCACCAGGGACGGAATCCAAGAGACCCAGTACTTC.

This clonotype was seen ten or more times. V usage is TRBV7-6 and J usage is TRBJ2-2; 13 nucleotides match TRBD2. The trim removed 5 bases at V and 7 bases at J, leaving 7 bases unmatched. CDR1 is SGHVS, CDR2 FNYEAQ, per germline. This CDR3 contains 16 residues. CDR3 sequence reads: CASSPTSGGALGELFF. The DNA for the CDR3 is TGTGCCAGCAGCCCAACTAGCGGGGGGGCCCTCGGGGAGCTGTTTTTT.

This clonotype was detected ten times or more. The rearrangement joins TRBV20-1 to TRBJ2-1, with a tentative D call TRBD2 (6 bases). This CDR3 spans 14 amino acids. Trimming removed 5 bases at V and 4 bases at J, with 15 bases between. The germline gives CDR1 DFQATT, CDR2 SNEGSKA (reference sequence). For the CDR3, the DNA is TGCAGTGCTCCTTTAGCGGCCATTTACAATGAGCAGTTCTTC. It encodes CSAPLAAIYNEQFF.

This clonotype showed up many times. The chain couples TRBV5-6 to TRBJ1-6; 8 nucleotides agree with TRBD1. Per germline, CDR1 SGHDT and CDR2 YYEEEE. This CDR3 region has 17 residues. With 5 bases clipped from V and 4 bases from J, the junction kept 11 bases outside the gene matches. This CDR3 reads CASSDGQGTSYNSPLHF. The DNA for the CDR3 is TGTGCCAGCAGTGACGGACAGGGAACCTCTTATAATTCACCCCTCCACTTT.